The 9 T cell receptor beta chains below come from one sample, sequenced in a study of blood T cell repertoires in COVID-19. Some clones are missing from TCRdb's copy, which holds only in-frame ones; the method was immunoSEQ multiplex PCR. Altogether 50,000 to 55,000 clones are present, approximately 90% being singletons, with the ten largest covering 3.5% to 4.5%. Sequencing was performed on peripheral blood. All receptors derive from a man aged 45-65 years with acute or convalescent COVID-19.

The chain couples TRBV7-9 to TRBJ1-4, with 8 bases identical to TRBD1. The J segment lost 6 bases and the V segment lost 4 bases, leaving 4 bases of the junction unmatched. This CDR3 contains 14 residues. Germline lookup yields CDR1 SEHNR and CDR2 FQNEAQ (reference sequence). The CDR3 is CASSSTGVDEKLFF. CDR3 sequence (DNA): TGTGCCAGCAGCTCGACAGGGGTGGATGAAAAACTGTTTTTT.

The CDR3 coding sequence is TGTGCCAGCAGTTACAGTGGACAGGGGTCATCCGTTGCTGGAAACACCATATATTTT. It is translated as CASSYSGQGSSVAGNTIYF. The chain combines TRBV6-2 or TRBV6-3 with TRBJ1-3, with 9 bases matching TRBD1. The germline gives CDR1 MNHEY, CDR2 SVGEGT. V was pared by 2 bases and J by 2 bases, with 13 bases of the junction left unmatched. CDR3 size: 19 residues.

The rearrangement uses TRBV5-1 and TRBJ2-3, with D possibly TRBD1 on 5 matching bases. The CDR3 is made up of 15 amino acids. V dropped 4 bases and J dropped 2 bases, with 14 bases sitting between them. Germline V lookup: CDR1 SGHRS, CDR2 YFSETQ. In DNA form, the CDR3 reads TGCGCCAGCAGCCAGGGTGCCGGTACCACAGATACGCAGTATTTT. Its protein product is CASSQGAGTTDTQYF.

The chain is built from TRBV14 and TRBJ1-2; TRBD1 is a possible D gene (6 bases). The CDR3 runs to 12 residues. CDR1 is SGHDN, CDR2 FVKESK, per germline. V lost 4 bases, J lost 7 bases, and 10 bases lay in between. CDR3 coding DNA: TGTGCCAGCAGCCCCACAGGGCTTGGCTACACCTTC. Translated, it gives CASSPTGLGYTF.

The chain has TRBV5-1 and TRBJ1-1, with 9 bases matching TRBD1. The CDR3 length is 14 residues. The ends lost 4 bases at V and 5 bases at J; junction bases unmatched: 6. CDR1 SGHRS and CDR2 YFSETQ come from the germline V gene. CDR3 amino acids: CASSPQGAETEAFF. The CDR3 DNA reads TGCGCCAGCAGCCCACAGGGGGCGGAAACTGAAGCTTTCTTT.

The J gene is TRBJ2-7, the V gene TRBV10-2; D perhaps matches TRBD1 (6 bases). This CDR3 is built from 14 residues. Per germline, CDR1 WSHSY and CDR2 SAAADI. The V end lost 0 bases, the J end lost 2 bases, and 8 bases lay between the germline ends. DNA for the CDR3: TGCGCCAGCAGTGAGTCGTACAGGGCCTACGAGCAGTACTTC. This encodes CASSESYRAYEQYF.

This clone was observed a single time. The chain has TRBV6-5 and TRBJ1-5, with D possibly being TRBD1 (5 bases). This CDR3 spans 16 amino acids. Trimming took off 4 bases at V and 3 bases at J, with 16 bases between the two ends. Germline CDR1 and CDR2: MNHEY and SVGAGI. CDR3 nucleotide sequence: TGTGCCAGCAGTTCTGGCATAAGGGGATACAATCAGCCCCAGCATTTT. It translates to CASSSGIRGYNQPQHF.

For the CDR3, the DNA is TGCGCCAGCAGCCCGACAGGCTGGGATGAAAAACTGTTTTTT. The encoded protein is CASSPTGWDEKLFF. The chain links TRBV5-1 to TRBJ1-4; maybe TRBD1 (6 bases). This CDR3 comprises 14 residues. V shed 4 bases and J shed 6 bases, with 13 bases lying between them. Per germline, CDR1 SGHRS and CDR2 YFSETQ.

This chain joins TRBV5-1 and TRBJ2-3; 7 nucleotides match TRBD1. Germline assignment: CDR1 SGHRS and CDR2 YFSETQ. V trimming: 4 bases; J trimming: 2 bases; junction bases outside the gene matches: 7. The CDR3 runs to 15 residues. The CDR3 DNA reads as TGCGCCAGCAGCCTCCGGGACAGTCACACAGATACGCAGTATTTT. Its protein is CASSLRDSHTDTQYF.